Included here is one TCR beta chain sequence, with context. Its antigen is undetermined. This CDR3 has 14 residues. The V gene lost 1 base and the J gene lost 3 bases, with 10 bases spanning the gap. The germline V gene encodes CDR1 SGHVS and CDR2 FQNEAQ. This entry comes from a study of PD-L1 blockade in urothelial cancer. As for the study in general: Blood analyses occurred 3 weeks (second dose) and 6 weeks post treatment start. Per blood sample, T cells had a median of roughly 150,000. Study conclusions and caveats: More expansion of tumor-associated blood clones, seen at 3 weeks, marked durable-benefit patients.

The time point here: peripheral blood 6 weeks after treatment start. Synthetic TCR analog templates were added to each PCR reaction. Sequenced by immunoSEQ multiplex PCR; TCRdb stores in-frame clones only, minus some. The sample lists some 120,000 clones; more than 75% were seen once. The origin of this receptor is a man in his fifties or sixties with urothelial cancer. Material: PBMCs, obtained around atezolizumab (anti-PD-L1) treatment. The chain employs TRBV7-8 and TRBJ2-7, with TRBD2 as a possible D gene (6 bases). CDR3 protein: CASSLGLGIYEQYF. The CDR3 DNA is TGTGCCAGCAGCTTAGGACTAGGTATCTACGAGCAGTACTTC.